This T cell receptor (beta chain) comes out of a study of blood T cell repertoires in COVID-19. Per the germline V gene, CDR1 is SQVTM and CDR2 is ANQGSEA. CDR3 length: 21 residues. The ends lost 3 bases at V and 12 bases at J; junction bases unmatched: 34. Assay used: immunoSEQ multiplex PCR; TCRdb lists only in-frame clones, some missing. The table has under 170,000 clones, more than 80% seen once. Sequences were obtained from peripheral blood. The chain joins TRBV29-1 to TRBJ2-1; 8 nucleotides line up with TRBD1. The source of this sequence is a man in his 70s with acute or convalescent COVID-19. This CDR3 is CSVDAGPTFPRTGYGGAVQFF. The CDR3 coding sequence is TGCAGCGTTGATGCTGGACCCACCTTCCCCCGGACAGGGTATGGAGGGGCCGTGCAGTTCTTC.